The 9 T cell receptor beta chains presented below share a single source sample, sequenced in a study of memory CD4+ T cells and cytomegalovirus serostatus. The method was immunoSEQ multiplex PCR; TCRdb's version includes in-frame clones alone and lacks a portion of them. The sample lists 41,000 or so clones; about 85% were seen once. Single viable CD3+CD4+CD8-CD45RO+ cells were sorted as the memory CD4+ T cells. The sequenced sample was memory CD4+ T cells from blood. The receptor set was obtained from an adult in good health and CMV-seronegative.

V gene TRBV6-6 combines with J gene TRBJ1-2; TRBD1 agrees at 7 bases. The germline gives CDR1 MNHNY, CDR2 SVGAGI (reference sequence). The CDR3 has 13 amino acids. V shed 7 bases and J 8 bases; nucleotides not matched to a gene: 10. CDR3 amino acids: CASMGRGLQGYTF. In DNA, the CDR3 is TGTGCCAGCATGGGCAGGGGGTTACAAGGCTACACCTTC.

The rearrangement joins TRBV28 to TRBJ2-5; the match to TRBD2 covers 11 bases. The CDR3 contains 17 residues. Germline trimming cut 5 bases from V and 5 bases from J; bases unmatched to any gene: 13. Germline assignment: CDR1 MDHEN and CDR2 SYDVKM. The CDR3 loop reads CASSPSLAGGLGETQYF. CDR3 DNA sequence: TGTGCCAGCAGTCCTTCTTTAGCGGGGGGGCTTGGTGAGACCCAGTACTTC. Full variable domain (missing parts from reference TRBV28 and TRBJ2-5): DVKVTQSSRYLVKRTGEKVFLECVQDMDHENMFWYRQDPGLGLRLIYFSYDVKMKEKGDIPEGYSVSREKKERFSLILESASTNQTSMYLCASSPSLAGGLGETQYFGPGTRLLVL.

Comment on this clone: At one boundary the junction diverges from the germline segment, which might be a read error. J is TRBJ1-4 and V is TRBV6-4; tentative D call: TRBD1 (6 bases). The CDR3 runs 9 residues. CDR1 is MRHNA and CDR2 is SNTAGT in the germline V gene. DNA of the CDR3: TGTGCCAGCGGGAGGGGGATTCGGTTT. Translated, it gives CASGRGIRF.

The V gene is TRBV2, the J gene TRBJ1-3; no clear D. Germline V CDR1 and CDR2: SNHLY, FYNNEI. V was pared by 8 bases and J by 2 bases, with 10 bases between. The CDR3 is made up of 13 amino acids. CDR3 in DNA: TGTGCCAGCGAGCTAGAGCCTGGAAACACCATATATTTT. It translates to CASELEPGNTIYF. Complete variable domain (other parts from reference TRBV2 and TRBJ1-3): EPEVTQTPSHQVTQMGQEVILRCVPISNHLYFYWYRQILGQKVEFLVSFYNNEISEKSEIFDDQFSVERPDGSNFTLKIRSTKLEDSAMYFCASELEPGNTIYFGEGSWLTVV.

This chain connects TRBV28 to TRBJ2-2; D is tentatively TRBD1 or TRBD2 (6 bases each). Germline assignment: CDR1 MDHEN and CDR2 SYDVKM. The V end lost 2 bases, the J end lost 4 bases, and 11 bases lay between the germline ends. This CDR3 has 15 amino acids. The CDR3 spells CASSLGGRSTGELFF. DNA of the CDR3: TGTGCCAGCAGTTTAGGGGGGCGCAGCACCGGGGAGCTGTTTTTT.

This clone came up a few times. The CDR3 is CASSQQGSDTQYF. The CDR3 DNA reads as TGTGCCAGCAGTCAACAGGGCTCAGATACGCAGTATTTT. The chain employs TRBV27 and TRBJ2-3; possibly TRBD1 for D (6 bases). Germline-derived CDR1 and CDR2 are MNHEY and SMNVEV (reference sequence). Trimming took off 5 bases at V and 4 bases at J, with 10 bases between the two ends. The length of the CDR3 is 13 residues.

Here the CDR3 DNA reads TGTGCCAGCAGCTTGACTAGCGGGCAAGAGACCCAGTACTTC. This translates into CASSLTSGQETQYF. This chain connects TRBV7-2 to TRBJ2-5; 10 bases map to TRBD2. In germline, CDR1 is SGHTA, CDR2 FQGNSA. The junction had 0 bases not matched to a gene; V was cut back by 3 bases and J by 2 bases. The CDR3 loop spans 14 amino acids.

This chain uses TRBV4-2 with TRBJ2-7; no clear D gene. Between the trimmed V and J ends, which lost 0 bases and 3 bases, there was a span of 12 bases. The germline CDR1 and CDR2 sequences are LGHNA and YNFKEQ. The CDR3 totals 15 residues. For the CDR3, the DNA is TGTGCCAGCAGCCAAGATTTAGGCTGGAACTACGAGCAGTACTTC. Protein: CASSQDLGWNYEQYF.

This clone was seen only once. The chain combines TRBV6-5 with TRBJ2-3, with TRBD1 identical over 9 bases. With 6 bases clipped from V and 8 bases from J, the junction kept 12 bases outside the gene matches. The germline gives CDR1 MNHEY, CDR2 SVGAGI. The CDR3 is 15 amino acids. The CDR3 DNA sequence: TGTGCCAGCAGCATGACAGGGGGAGCCTTGGTTACGCAGTATTTT. Protein: CASSMTGGALVTQYF.